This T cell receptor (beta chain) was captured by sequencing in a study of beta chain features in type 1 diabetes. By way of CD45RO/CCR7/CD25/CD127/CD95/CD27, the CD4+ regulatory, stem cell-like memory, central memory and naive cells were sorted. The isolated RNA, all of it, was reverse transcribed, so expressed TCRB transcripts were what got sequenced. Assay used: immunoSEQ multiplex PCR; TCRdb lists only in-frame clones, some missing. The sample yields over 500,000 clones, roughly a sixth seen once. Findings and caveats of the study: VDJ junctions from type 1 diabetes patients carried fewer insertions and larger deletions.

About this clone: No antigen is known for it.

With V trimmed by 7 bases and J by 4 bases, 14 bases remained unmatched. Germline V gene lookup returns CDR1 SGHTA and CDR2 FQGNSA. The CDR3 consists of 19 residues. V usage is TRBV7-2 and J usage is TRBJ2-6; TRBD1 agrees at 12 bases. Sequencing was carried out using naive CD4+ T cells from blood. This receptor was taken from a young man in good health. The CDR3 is CASTHFPGQGASGANVLTF. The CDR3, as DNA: TGTGCCAGCACTCATTTCCCGGGACAGGGGGCAAGCGGGGCCAACGTCCTGACTTTC.